This TCR beta chain derives from a study of PD-1 blockade in classical Hodgkin lymphoma. Every patient experienced relapse after autologous stem cell transplantation, and brentuximab vedotin exposure varied. Patients' outcomes at their best amounted to complete response, partial response or progressive disease. As for this clone: Its antigen is currently unknown.

The CDR3 loop spans 13 amino acids. Deletions cut 3 bases from V and 4 bases from J, with 7 bases between. The germline V gene has CDR1 MRHNA and CDR2 SNTAGT. Sequencing used immunoSEQ multiplex PCR; TCRdb keeps in-frame clones, though not all of them. The sample lists approximately 13,000 clones, roughly 75% occurring once. Study outcomes and limitations: Why the repertoires differ is still unclear, perhaps disease activity or prior therapy. Similar baseline diversity was found in complete responders and newly diagnosed patients.

The TCR originated in a human donor with classical Hodgkin lymphoma. The V call is TRBV6-4, the J call TRBJ2-1, with D hard to call. The specimen was peripheral blood mononuclear cells (PBMCs), collected at baseline. CDR3 sequence: CASSELPYNEQFF. The CDR3 coding sequence is TGTGCCAGCAGTGAGCTACCATACAATGAGCAGTTCTTC.